This T cell receptor beta chain derives from a study of T cells after yellow fever vaccination. The V and J ends lost 5 bases and 2 bases respectively, with 15 bases between them. CDR3 length equals 14 residues. Germline V gene data show CDR1 as DFQATT and CDR2 as SNEGSKA (reference sequence). Note on this clonotype: Its antigen is still unknown.

Each CDR3 protein gets one entry after TCRdb re-called the 5' RACE reads with MiXCR. Of 360,000 or so distinct CDR3 sequences listed, roughly 10% were seen once; the top ten hold around 19%. Findings and caveats of the study: Abundant clonotypes from the bulk population could contaminate FACS-sorted repertoires. Subsequent to the booster, the majority of primary-vaccination clones reappeared (96% CD4, about 90% CD8).

This specimen consisted of PBMCs, obtained on the day of the first yellow fever vaccination. The chain combines TRBV20-1 with TRBJ1-1; D is possibly TRBD1 (6 bases). This clonotype was obtained from a man between 18 and 35 years old who received the YFV17D yellow fever vaccine. This CDR3 is CSAPPGTLNTEAFF. The DNA of the CDR3 is TGCAGTGCTCCTCCCGGGACACTTAACACTGAAGCTTTCTTT.